The rows below give T cell receptor beta chains drawn from one sample of a study of T-cell reconstitution after alpha-beta-depleted transplantation in children. TCRdb fed the PCR reads into MiXCR, producing one record per CDR3 protein. The sample contains approximately 300,000 distinct CDR3 sequences, around 9.1% of which appear only once. This specimen consisted of PBMCs, obtained before TCRalphabeta/CD19-depleted stem cell transplant. Receptor source: a boy under two years old with acute myeloid leukemia, due to receive a stem cell transplant. The CDR3 runs from the conserved cysteine through the conserved F or W. The D gene is left open where the match is weak. Where a row states a size, it is once, few, many or the class of an expanded clone; other rows omit it.

>TRBV7-2|TRBJ2-1|.|many
TGTGCCAGCAGCCCCAGAACGGGCAATGAGCAGTTCTTC
CASSPRTGNEQFF
>TRBV7-9|TRBJ2-1|TRBD2|.
TGTGCCAGCAGCTCAACGACTAGCGGGGGATACAATGAGCAGTTCTTC
CASSSTTSGGYNEQFF
>TRBV12-3/TRBV12-4|TRBJ1-2|.|many
TGTGCCAGCAGTTTCTCCAGGGTTGGCTACACCTTC
CASSFSRVGYTF
>TRBV7-3|TRBJ2-5|TRBD1|few
TGTGCCAGCAGCGCAGGGACAGGGGTACAAGAGACCCAGTACTTC
CASSAGTGVQETQYF
>TRBV9|TRBJ2-7|.|many
TGTGCCAGCAGCGTCGACGGAGGCTACGAGCAGTACTTC
CASSVDGGYEQYF
>TRBV6-1|TRBJ1-4|.|few
TGTGCCAGCAGCCACGGGGGAGCTAATGAAAAACTGTTTTTT
CASSHGGANEKLFF
>TRBV28|TRBJ1-1|.|.
TGTGCCAGCACTCCACGAACAGGACCATGGGATGAAGCTTTCTTT
CASTPRTGPWDEAFF
>TRBV20-1|TRBJ2-3|.|many
TGCAGTGGAGCAGATACGCAGTATTTT
CSGADTQYF
>TRBV28|TRBJ1-1|TRBD1|many
TGTGCCAGCAGCACGGACAGGGAAAGCACTGAAGCTTTCTTT
CASSTDRESTEAFF
>TRBV3-1|TRBJ2-1|TRBD2|.
TGTGCCAGCTGCCTTTGGGAGACTAGCGTAAATGAGCAGTTCTTC
CASCLWETSVNEQFF
>TRBV7-2|TRBJ2-1|TRBD2|many
TGTGCCAGCAGCTTATTCCTTCTCACTAGCGGGAGGAGGAATGAGCAGTTCTTC
CASSLFLLTSGRRNEQFF
>TRBV28|TRBJ1-5|TRBD1|many
TGTGCCACCTTTGACAGGGGGGGAAATCAGCCCCAGCATTTT
CATFDRGGNQPQHF
>TRBV11-2|TRBJ2-3|TRBD1|.
TGTGCCAGCACCTGGGACAGTTTCACAGATACGCAGTATTTT
CASTWDSFTDTQYF
>TRBV23-1|TRBJ2-5|.|few
TGCGCCAGCAGAGCACCATTAGGTGACCGGGTAGGAGAGACCCAGTACTTC
CASRAPLGDRVGETQYF
>TRBV20-1|TRBJ1-2|.|few
TGCAGTGCTAGAATCACGGGGGCCCCAGGCTACACCTTC
CSARITGAPGYTF
>TRBV5-6|TRBJ1-5|TRBD1|many
TGTGCCAGCAGTAGGGCAGGGGGAAATCAGCCCCAGCATTTT
CASSRAGGNQPQHF
>TRBV7-9|TRBJ2-1|.|many
TGTGCCAGCAGCTCCACTCCTAACTTTATAAATGAGCAGTTCTTC
CASSSTPNFINEQFF
>TRBV12-3/TRBV12-4|TRBJ1-2|.|few
TGTGCCAGCAGTTCAAAATTCCAGGGGAGTAGTTACTATGGCTACACCTTC
CASSSKFQGSSYYGYTF
>TRBV5-1|TRBJ1-1|.|many
TGCGCCAGCAGCCCGGCCTGGGGGAGCCCTGAAGCTTTCTTT
CASSPAWGSPEAFF
>TRBV5-6|TRBJ2-1|TRBD2|.
TGTGCCAGCATCAGAATTAGCGGGGGGGCCTCCTACAATGAGCAGTTCTTC
CASIRISGGASYNEQFF
>TRBV15|TRBJ2-3|.|few
TGTGCCACCAGCAGAGCCCAGCGGGTCACAGATACGCAGTATTTT
CATSRAQRVTDTQYF
>TRBV20-1|TRBJ2-1|TRBD2|many
TGCAGTGCTAGAGTGGCGGGAGGAGGCTCCTACAATGAGCAGTTCTTC
CSARVAGGGSYNEQFF
>TRBV5-5|TRBJ1-1|.|many
TGTGCCAGCAGCTTGTCCCTATCGAACACTGAAGCTTTCTTT
CASSLSLSNTEAFF
>TRBV4-3|TRBJ2-7|TRBD2|many
TGCGCCAGCAGCCAAAATAGACTAGCCCAGAGTTGGGGGACTTACGAGCAGTACTTC
CASSQNRLAQSWGTYEQYF
>TRBV7-8|TRBJ1-2|.|many
TGTGCCAGCAGCTTAGCGCTCAGTACTGGGGGCTACACCTTC
CASSLALSTGGYTF
>TRBV11-3|TRBJ2-1|.|many
TGTGCCAGCAGCTTAATAGATGAGCAGTTCTTC
CASSLIDEQFF
>TRBV7-9|TRBJ1-6|TRBD1|many
TGTGCCAGCAGCTTGCAGGGGGCGCGAGTAAGATCACCCCTCCACTTT
CASSLQGARVRSPLHF
>TRBV5-5|TRBJ2-3|.|few
TGTGCCAGCAGCTTACCGACTGTTACTAGCACAGATACGCAGTATTTT
CASSLPTVTSTDTQYF
>TRBV20-1|TRBJ2-3|.|many
TGCAGTGAAAGTAACGCCCTAGCGATAATCACAGATACGCAGTATTTT
CSESNALAIITDTQYF
>TRBV5-1|TRBJ2-7|.|many
TGCGCCAGCAGCTTGGAGACAGAAAGTTACGAGCAGTACTTC
CASSLETESYEQYF
>TRBV27|TRBJ2-5|TRBD1|.
TGTGCCAGCAGTTTAGGGACAGGGGGCCGAGAGACCCAGTACTTC
CASSLGTGGRETQYF
>TRBV5-5|TRBJ2-7|TRBD1|many
TGTGCCAGCAGCTTTGGGGACAGGGGGCCCTCAGGGGGCGAGCAGTACTTC
CASSFGDRGPSGGEQYF
>TRBV28|TRBJ2-1|TRBD2|many
TGTGCCAGCAGTTTATGGGTACTAGCGGGAGGGTACAATGAGCAGTTCTTC
CASSLWVLAGGYNEQFF
>TRBV7-9|TRBJ2-3|.|many
TGTGCCAGCAGCTTATGGGCGAGACCAGATACGCAGTATTTT
CASSLWARPDTQYF
>TRBV6-1|TRBJ2-3|.|.
TGTGCCAGCAGTGAAGGCCGGGTTCCAGATACGCAGTATTTT
CASSEGRVPDTQYF
>TRBV3-1|TRBJ2-1|.|many
TGTGCCAGCAGCCAAGGGGGCTGGCCTTCCTACAATGAGCAGTTCTTC
CASSQGGWPSYNEQFF
>TRBV5-6|TRBJ2-3|.|.
TGTGCCAGCAGCACGGGGGGGACAGGGAAGTATTTT
CASSTGGTGKYF
>TRBV18|TRBJ2-3|.|.
TGTGCCAGCTCACCACTCTCCCGGACAGATACGCAGTATTTT
CASSPLSRTDTQYF
>TRBV2|TRBJ1-1|.|many
TGTGCCAGCTGGGGGGGCACTGAAGCTTTCTTT
CASWGGTEAFF
>TRBV18|TRBJ2-5|TRBD2|few
TGTGCCAGCTCACCACTGTCGGGGTCTAGCGGAGAGACCCAGTACTTC
CASSPLSGSSGETQYF
>TRBV12-3/TRBV12-4|TRBJ1-1|TRBD1|many
TGTGCCAGCAGTTGGGACAGGGGGGTGAACACTGAAGCTTTCTTT
CASSWDRGVNTEAFF
>TRBV15|TRBJ2-7|TRBD1|.
TGTGCCACCAGCATTTCAGGACAGGGGACCTACGAGCAGTACTTC
CATSISGQGTYEQYF
>TRBV2|TRBJ2-3|.|many
TGTGCCAGCAGAGGATCAGGGAGGGATACGCAGTATTTT
CASRGSGRDTQYF
>TRBV18|TRBJ2-3|.|many
TGTGCCAGCTCGCGAGATACGCAGTATTTT
CASSRDTQYF
>TRBV12-3/TRBV12-4|TRBJ1-6|TRBD1|many
TGTGCCAGCAGTTGGGGACAGTTGATTGATTCACCCCTCCACTTT
CASSWGQLIDSPLHF
>TRBV4-2|TRBJ2-3|TRBD2|many
TGTGCCAGCAGCCAAGAGGGGGCGGGGGGAGGGACAGATACGCAGTATTTT
CASSQEGAGGGTDTQYF
>TRBV5-5|TRBJ2-1|TRBD1|many
TGTGCCAGCAGCTACAGGGGTAATGAGCAGTTCTTC
CASSYRGNEQFF
>TRBV4-2|TRBJ1-5|TRBD1|many
TGTGCCAGCAGCCAAGTCGACAGGGAAGGTCAGCCCCAGCATTTT
CASSQVDREGQPQHF
>TRBV12-3/TRBV12-4|TRBJ2-1|.|many
TGTGCCAGCAGTTTAGGGCTAGCCGTCGTGGGTGAGCAGTTCTTC
CASSLGLAVVGEQFF